One and the same sample provided the 20 T cell receptor beta chains below, sequenced in a study of T cells in Graves' hyperthyroidism and ophthalmopathy. The source material, RNA transcripts, was used to amplify TCR beta CDR3 regions. The HTBI primer set served for first-round RT-PCR of the TCR CDR3. Using its own MiXCR run on the multiplex PCR reads, TCRdb lists one record per CDR3 protein. The table has hundreds of thousands of distinct CDR3 sequences, about 14% seen once; the top ten hold under 15%. The sequencing input was blood. These receptors all come from a woman between 50 and 59 years old with Graves' ophthalmopathy.

The chain carries TRBV30 and TRBJ2-3; D could derive from TRBD1 or TRBD2 (5 bases each). V was clipped by 1 base and J by 5 bases, with 10 bases between them. Germline V CDR1 and CDR2: GTSNPN, SVGIG (reference sequence). CDR3 size: 13 residues. CDR3 nucleotide sequence: TGTGCCTGGAGTGGGGGGTCCTTAGATACGCAGTATTTT. Encoded protein: CAWSGGSLDTQYF.

V usage is TRBV10-2 and J usage is TRBJ1-5; a possible D gene is TRBD1 (5 bases). The germline CDR1 and CDR2 sequences are WSHSY and SAAADI. V lost 8 bases and J lost 2, with 16 bases in between. The CDR3 runs to 15 residues. In nucleotides, the CDR3 is TGCGCCAGCGCGGCAGGGCTTTTGCGCAATCAGCCCCAGCATTTT. Translation gives CASAAGLLRNQPQHF.

This clonotype was recorded at least ten times. The chain uses TRBV6-2 or TRBV6-3 and TRBJ2-7; 8 positions agree with TRBD1. With 10 bases clipped from V and 6 bases from J, the junction kept 11 bases outside the gene matches. The CDR3 consists of 13 residues. Germline assignment: CDR1 MNHEY and CDR2 SVGEGT. The chain's CDR3 is CATKQGVEGEQYF. CDR3 coding DNA: TGTGCCACAAAACAGGGGGTCGAAGGCGAGCAGTACTTC.

This chain connects TRBV4-2 to TRBJ2-1, with 10 bases matching TRBD2. J was trimmed by 4 bases and V by 4 bases; bases with no gene match: 13. Germline CDR1 is LGHNA and CDR2 is YNFKEQ. The CDR3 has 18 amino acids. The CDR3 is CASSPKPVWTSGYNEQFF. CDR3 in DNA: TGTGCCAGCAGCCCTAAGCCCGTTTGGACTAGCGGTTACAATGAGCAGTTCTTC.

The chain is built from TRBV25-1 and TRBJ2-7; D is uncertain. V lost 3 bases, J lost 7 bases, and 10 bases lay in between. Per the germline V gene, CDR1 is MGHDK and CDR2 is SYGVNS. The CDR3 is 12 amino acids. The CDR3 reads CASSDHLGEQYF. As DNA, the CDR3 is TGTGCCAGCAGTGATCATCTAGGGGAGCAGTACTTC.

This clonotype was counted only a few times. This sequence joins TRBV6-1 and TRBJ2-3, with TRBD2 matching over 8 bases. After removal of 7 bases from V and 0 bases from J, the junction contained 9 bases not matched to a gene. CDR1 is MNHNS, CDR2 SASEGT, per germline. The CDR3 is 16 amino acids. The CDR3 protein is CASTALSSGSTDTQYF. The CDR3 coding sequence is TGTGCCAGCACCGCACTTTCTAGCGGGAGCACAGATACGCAGTATTTT.

This clonotype turned up a few times. J is TRBJ1-1 and V is TRBV29-1; weak D call: TRBD1 (5 bases). This CDR3 has 13 amino acids. The V end lost 0 bases, the J end lost 11 bases, and 16 bases lay between the germline ends. Looked up from germline, CDR1 is SQVTM and CDR2 is ANQGSEA. CDR3 sequence (DNA): TGCAGCGTTGAAGATCTTGTTGACAGTAAGGCTTTCTTT. This encodes CSVEDLVDSKAFF.

This clonotype was counted many times. V usage is TRBV24-1 and J usage is TRBJ2-2; no firm D call. V was cut by 5 bases and J by 3 bases, with 12 bases left in between. The CDR3 is 15 residues long. CDR1 and CDR2 from the germline V gene are KGHDR and SFDVKD. Written as DNA, the CDR3 is TGTGCCACCAGTGGTCCCACCCGGGACACCGGGGAGCTGTTTTTT. The encoded protein is CATSGPTRDTGELFF.

The sample holds many counts of this clonotype. The CDR3 sequence: CASRRGGSTDTQYF. CDR3 nucleotide sequence: TGTGCCAGCCGGAGGGGGGGGAGCACAGATACGCAGTATTTT. J is TRBJ2-3 and V is TRBV28; TRBD2 might be the D (7 bases). The length of the CDR3 is 14 residues. V dropped 8 bases and J dropped 0 bases, with 12 bases sitting between them. In germline, CDR1 is MDHEN, CDR2 SYDVKM. Variable domain in full (rest from reference TRBV28 and TRBJ2-3): DVKVTQSSRYLVKRTGEKVFLECVQDMDHENMFWYRQDPGLGLRLIYFSYDVKMKEKGDIPEGYSVSREKKERFSLILESASTNQTSMYLCASRRGGSTDTQYFGPGTRLTVL.

This clonotype was seen repeatedly, ten times or more. The chain couples TRBV3-1 to TRBJ1-1; D gene uncertain. There are 14 residues in the CDR3. V was trimmed by 1 base and J by 0 bases, leaving 6 bases between them. From germline, CDR1 is LGHDT and CDR2 YNNKEL (reference sequence). The CDR3 here is CASSQVGLNTEAFF. CDR3 DNA sequence: TGTGCCAGCAGCCAAGTGGGGTTGAACACTGAAGCTTTCTTT.

This clonotype was picked up many times. The chain employs TRBV28 and TRBJ2-1, with 16 nucleotides matching TRBD2. The CDR3 sequence is 20 residues long. The V segment lost 6 bases and the J segment 0 bases; nucleotides outside the gene matches: 11. CDR1 is MDHEN and CDR2 is SYDVKM in the germline V gene. The DNA of the CDR3 is TGTGCCAGCAGCCCTTATCCGGGACTAGCGGGAGGGAGCTCCTACAATGAGCAGTTCTTC. Translating gives CASSPYPGLAGGSSYNEQFF. Full variable domain (rest looked up from reference TRBV28 and TRBJ2-1): DVKVTQSSRYLVKRTGEKVFLECVQDMDHENMFWYRQDPGLGLRLIYFSYDVKMKEKGDIPEGYSVSREKKERFSLILESASTNQTSMYLCASSPYPGLAGGSSYNEQFFGPGTRLTVL.

The chain recombines TRBV5-1 with TRBJ2-7; 7 bases agree with TRBD1. V dropped 4 bases and J dropped 2; count of bases not matched to a gene: 6. CDR1 SGHRS and CDR2 YFSETQ come from the germline V gene. CDR3 size: 14 residues. CDR3: CASSDRVGTYEQYF. CDR3 DNA sequence: TGCGCCAGCAGCGACAGGGTAGGGACCTACGAGCAGTACTTC. The full variable domain, in which reference TRBV5-1 and TRBJ2-7 provide the parts outside the CDR3, is KAGVTQTPRYLIKTRGQQVTLSCSPISGHRSVSWYQQTPGQGLQFLFEYFSETQRNKGNFPGRFSGRQFSNSRSEMNVSTLELGDSALYLCASSDRVGTYEQYFGPGTRLTVT.

This clonotype appeared many times. The chain carries TRBV30 and TRBJ1-2; D remains ambiguous. The CDR3 has 13 residues. Trimming took off 0 bases at V and 1 base at J, with 6 bases between the two ends. CDR1 and CDR2 (germline): GTSNPN, SVGIG (reference sequence). The CDR3 loop reads CAWSVGDNYGYTF. As DNA, the CDR3 is TGTGCCTGGAGTGTCGGGGATAACTATGGCTACACCTTC.

This clonotype appeared many times. The V call is TRBV7-2, the J call TRBJ1-3; tentatively, D is TRBD1 (5 bases). The V gene lost 6 bases and the J gene lost 1 base, with 10 bases spanning the gap. The length of the CDR3 is 14 residues. CDR1 and CDR2 from the germline V gene are SGHTA and FQGNSA. In DNA, the CDR3 is TGTGCCAGCAGTTTCGACAGATCTGGAAACACCATATATTTT. Translation gives CASSFDRSGNTIYF.

The sample holds many counts of this clonotype. The gene calls are TRBV20-1 and TRBJ2-3, with D perhaps assigned TRBD1 or TRBD2 (6 bases each). The germline V gene encodes CDR1 DFQATT and CDR2 SNEGSKA (reference sequence). Trimming shortened V by 1 base and J by 4 bases, and 9 bases separated the two germline ends. The CDR3 contains 13 residues. The CDR3, as DNA: TGCAGTGCTAGAGTCGGGGGCGCAGATACGCAGTATTTT. It specifies CSARVGGADTQYF.

Many counts were recorded for this clonotype. The rearrangement joins TRBV20-1 to TRBJ2-1, with D possibly matching TRBD1 (6 bases). V was trimmed by 6 bases and J by 7 bases, leaving 10 bases between them. Germline loops: CDR1 DFQATT, CDR2 SNEGSKA (reference sequence). The CDR3 runs 11 residues. The CDR3 coding sequence is TGCAGTGCAGAACAGGGTAATGAGCAGTTCTTC. As protein: CSAEQGNEQFF.

This clonotype was seen a handful of times. This chain links TRBV11-3 with TRBJ1-4; TRBD1 agrees at 7 bases. J was trimmed by 4 bases and V by 4 bases; bases with no gene match: 9. CDR1 SGHNT and CDR2 YENEEA come from the germline V gene. The CDR3 has 16 amino acids. The CDR3 nucleotides read TGTGCCAGCAGCTCAGTCCCGGGACAGTTTAATGAAAAACTGTTTTTT. Translated, it gives CASSSVPGQFNEKLFF.

Comments on this clonotype: This clone may be a read error of a much larger clone one base away. The DNA of the CDR3 is TGTGCCAGCAGCCGTCGACAGTCCCACGAGCAGTACTTC. This translates into CASSRRQSHEQYF. This chain connects TRBV4-2 to TRBJ2-7; the D gene is possibly TRBD1 (5 bases). The CDR3 sequence is 13 residues long. CDR1 and CDR2 (germline): LGHNA, YNFKEQ. Trimming stripped 4 bases from V and 5 bases from J, with 12 bases between.

This clonotype occurred a few times. J is TRBJ2-1 and V is TRBV28; TRBD2 matches 10 bases. V dropped 3 bases and J dropped 4; count of bases not matched to a gene: 9. The CDR3 has 17 amino acids. Germline CDR1 is MDHEN and CDR2 is SYDVKM. The chain's CDR3 is CASSFRLAGERYNEQFF. The CDR3 DNA sequence: TGTGCCAGCAGTTTTCGTCTAGCGGGAGAGAGGTACAATGAGCAGTTCTTC.

This sequence joins TRBV7-3 and TRBJ2-7; D remains ambiguous. The CDR3 extends over 14 amino acids. Trimming left V 5 bases short and J 0 bases short, with 11 bases between. Germline CDR1 SGHTA, CDR2 FQGTGA. The CDR3 reads CASSTTSDSYEQYF. The CDR3 DNA reads as TGTGCCAGCAGCACAACATCGGACTCCTACGAGCAGTACTTC.